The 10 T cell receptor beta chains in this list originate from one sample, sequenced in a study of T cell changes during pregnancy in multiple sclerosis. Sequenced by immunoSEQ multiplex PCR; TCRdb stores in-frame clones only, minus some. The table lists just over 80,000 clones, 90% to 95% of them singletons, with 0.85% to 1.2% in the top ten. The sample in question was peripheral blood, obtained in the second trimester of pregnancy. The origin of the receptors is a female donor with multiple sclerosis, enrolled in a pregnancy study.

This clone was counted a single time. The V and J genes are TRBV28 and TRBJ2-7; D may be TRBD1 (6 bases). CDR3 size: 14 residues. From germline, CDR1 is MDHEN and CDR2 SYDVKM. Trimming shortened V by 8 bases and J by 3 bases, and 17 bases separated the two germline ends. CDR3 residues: CASARGTSYYEQYF. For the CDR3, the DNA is TGTGCCAGCGCTAGGGGGACATCGTACTACGAGCAGTACTTC.

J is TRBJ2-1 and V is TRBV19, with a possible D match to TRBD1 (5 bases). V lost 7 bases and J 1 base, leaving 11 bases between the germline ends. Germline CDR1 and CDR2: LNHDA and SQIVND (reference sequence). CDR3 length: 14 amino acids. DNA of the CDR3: TGTGCCAGTAAGGCAGGGATATCCTACAATGAGCAGTTCTTC. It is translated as CASKAGISYNEQFF.

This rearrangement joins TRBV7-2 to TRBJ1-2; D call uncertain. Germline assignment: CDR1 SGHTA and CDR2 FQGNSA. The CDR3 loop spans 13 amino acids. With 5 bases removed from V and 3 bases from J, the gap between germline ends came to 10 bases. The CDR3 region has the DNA TGTGCCAGCAGCAACGACTACTACTATGGCTACACCTTC. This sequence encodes CASSNDYYYGYTF.

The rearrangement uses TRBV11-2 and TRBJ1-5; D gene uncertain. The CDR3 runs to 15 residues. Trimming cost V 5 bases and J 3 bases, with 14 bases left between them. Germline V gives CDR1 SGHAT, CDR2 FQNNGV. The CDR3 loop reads CASSRTPDSNQPQHF. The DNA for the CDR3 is TGTGCCAGCAGCCGCACCCCAGACTCCAATCAGCCCCAGCATTTT.

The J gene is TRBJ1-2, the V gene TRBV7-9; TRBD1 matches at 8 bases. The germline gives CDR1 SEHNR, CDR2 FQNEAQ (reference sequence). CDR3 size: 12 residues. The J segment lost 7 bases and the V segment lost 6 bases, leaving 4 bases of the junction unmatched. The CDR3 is CASRQGARGYTF. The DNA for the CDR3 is TGTGCCAGCAGGCAGGGGGCGCGTGGCTACACCTTC.

CDR3 DNA: TGTGCCAGCAGTGCCCGAAGGCAGGGGGCTTTCTTT. This gives the protein CASSARRQGAFF. The chain carries TRBV11-2 and TRBJ1-1, with a weak D call TRBD1 (6 bases). This CDR3 spans 12 amino acids. Germline loops: CDR1 SGHAT, CDR2 FQNNGV. V dropped 6 bases and J dropped 11 bases, with 16 bases sitting between them.

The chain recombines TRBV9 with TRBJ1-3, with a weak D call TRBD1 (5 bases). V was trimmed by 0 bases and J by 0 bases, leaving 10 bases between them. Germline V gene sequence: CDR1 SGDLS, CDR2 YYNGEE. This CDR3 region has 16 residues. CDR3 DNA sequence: TGTGCCAGCAGCGTAGAGACAGCGAGCTCTGGAAACACCATATATTTT. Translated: CASSVETASSGNTIYF.

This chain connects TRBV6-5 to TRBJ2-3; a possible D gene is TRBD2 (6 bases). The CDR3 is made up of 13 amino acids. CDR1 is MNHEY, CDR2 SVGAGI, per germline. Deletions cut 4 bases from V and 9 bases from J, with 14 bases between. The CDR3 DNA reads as TGTGCCAGCAGTTTACACGGGGGTTTGACGCAGTATTTT. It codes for CASSLHGGLTQYF.

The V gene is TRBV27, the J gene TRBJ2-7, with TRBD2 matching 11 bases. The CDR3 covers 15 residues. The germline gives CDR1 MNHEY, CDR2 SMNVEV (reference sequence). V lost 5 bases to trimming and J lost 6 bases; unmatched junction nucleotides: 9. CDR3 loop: CASSQLLAGVFEQYF. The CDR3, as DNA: TGTGCCAGCAGTCAACTACTAGCGGGAGTCTTCGAGCAGTACTTC.

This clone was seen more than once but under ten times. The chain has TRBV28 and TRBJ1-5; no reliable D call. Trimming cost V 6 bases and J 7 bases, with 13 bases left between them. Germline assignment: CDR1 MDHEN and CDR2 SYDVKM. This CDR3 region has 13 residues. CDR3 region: CASSWEGDQPQHF. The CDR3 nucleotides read TGTGCCAGCAGCTGGGAGGGAGACCAGCCCCAGCATTTT.